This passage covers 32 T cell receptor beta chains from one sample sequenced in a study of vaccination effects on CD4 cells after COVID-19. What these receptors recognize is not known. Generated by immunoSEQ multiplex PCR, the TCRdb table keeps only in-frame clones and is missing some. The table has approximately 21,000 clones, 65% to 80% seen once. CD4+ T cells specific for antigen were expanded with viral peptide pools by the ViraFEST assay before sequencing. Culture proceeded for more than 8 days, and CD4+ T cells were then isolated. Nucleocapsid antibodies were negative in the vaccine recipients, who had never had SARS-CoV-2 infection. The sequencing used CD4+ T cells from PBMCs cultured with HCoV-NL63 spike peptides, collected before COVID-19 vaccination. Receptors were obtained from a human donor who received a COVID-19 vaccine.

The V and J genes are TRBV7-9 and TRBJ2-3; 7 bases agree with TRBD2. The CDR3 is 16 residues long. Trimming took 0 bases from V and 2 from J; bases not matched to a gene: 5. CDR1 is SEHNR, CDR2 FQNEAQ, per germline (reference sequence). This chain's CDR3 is CASSLALGGITDTQYF. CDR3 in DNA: TGTGCCAGCAGCTTAGCGCTGGGGGGGATCACAGATACGCAGTATTTT.

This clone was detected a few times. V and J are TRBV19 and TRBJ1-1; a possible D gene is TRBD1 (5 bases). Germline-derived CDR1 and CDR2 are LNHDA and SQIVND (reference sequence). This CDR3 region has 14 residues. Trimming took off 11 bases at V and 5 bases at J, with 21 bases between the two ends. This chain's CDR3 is CAANEGILSTEAFF. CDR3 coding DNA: TGTGCCGCAAACGAGGGGATTTTGAGTACTGAAGCTTTCTTT.

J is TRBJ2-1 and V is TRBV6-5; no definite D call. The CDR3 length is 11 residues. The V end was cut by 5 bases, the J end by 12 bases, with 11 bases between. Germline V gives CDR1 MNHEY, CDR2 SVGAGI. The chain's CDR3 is CASSRDIVQFF. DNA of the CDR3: TGTGCCAGCAGTCGCGACATAGTGCAGTTCTTC.

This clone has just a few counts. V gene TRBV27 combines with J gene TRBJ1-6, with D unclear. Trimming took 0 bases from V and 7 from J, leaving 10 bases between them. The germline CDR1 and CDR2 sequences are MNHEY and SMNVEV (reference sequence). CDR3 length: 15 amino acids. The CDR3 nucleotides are TGTGCCAGCAGTTTATCGGCTGTACGGAATTCACCCCTCCACTTT. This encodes CASSLSAVRNSPLHF.

Here the CDR3 DNA reads TGCGCCAGCAGCCAGGGACACCTGAACACTGAAGCTTTCTTT. Amino acids: CASSQGHLNTEAFF. This sequence joins TRBV4-1 and TRBJ1-1, with D possibly TRBD1 on 6 matching bases. The CDR3 contains 14 residues. CDR1 is MGHRA, CDR2 YSYEKL, per germline. Trimming cost V 3 bases and J 0 bases, with 8 bases left between them.

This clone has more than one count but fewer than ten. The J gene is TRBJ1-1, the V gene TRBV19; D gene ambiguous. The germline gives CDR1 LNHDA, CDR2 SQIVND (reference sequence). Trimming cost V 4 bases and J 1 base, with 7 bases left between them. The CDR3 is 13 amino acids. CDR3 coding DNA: TGTGCCAGTAGTAGGAACCCGAACACTGAAGCTTTCTTT. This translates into CASSRNPNTEAFF.

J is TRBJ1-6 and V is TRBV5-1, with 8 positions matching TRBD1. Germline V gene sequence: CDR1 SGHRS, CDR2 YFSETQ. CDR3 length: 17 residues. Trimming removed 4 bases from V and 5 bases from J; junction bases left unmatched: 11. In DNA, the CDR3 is TGCGCCAGCAGCGCATTAACCGGGACAGGTCATAATTCACCCCTCCACTTT. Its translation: CASSALTGTGHNSPLHF.

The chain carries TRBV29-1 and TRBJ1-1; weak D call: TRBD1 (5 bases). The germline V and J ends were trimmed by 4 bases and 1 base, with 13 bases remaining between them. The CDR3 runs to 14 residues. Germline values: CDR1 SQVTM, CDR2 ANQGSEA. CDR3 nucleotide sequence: TGCAGCGTTGTTACGCTGGGGGAGAACACTGAAGCTTTCTTT. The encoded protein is CSVVTLGENTEAFF.

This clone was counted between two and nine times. The CDR3: CASSRTGFEAFF. The CDR3 DNA reads as TGTGCCAGCAGCCGAACAGGGTTTGAAGCTTTCTTT. The rearrangement links TRBV9 to TRBJ1-1, with D possibly matching TRBD1 (6 bases). Germline V gives CDR1 SGDLS, CDR2 YYNGEE. The V end lost 4 bases, the J end lost 7 bases, and 11 bases lay between the germline ends. The CDR3 spans 12 residues.

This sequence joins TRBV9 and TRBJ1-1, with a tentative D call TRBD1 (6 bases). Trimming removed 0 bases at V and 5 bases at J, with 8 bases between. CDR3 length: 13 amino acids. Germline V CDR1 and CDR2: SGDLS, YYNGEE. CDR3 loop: CASSVETGTEAFF. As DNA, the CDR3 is TGTGCCAGCAGCGTAGAAACAGGGACTGAAGCTTTCTTT.

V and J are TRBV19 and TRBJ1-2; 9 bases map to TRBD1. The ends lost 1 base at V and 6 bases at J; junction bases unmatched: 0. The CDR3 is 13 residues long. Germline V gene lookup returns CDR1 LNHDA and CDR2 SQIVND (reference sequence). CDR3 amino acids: CASSIGQGDGYTF. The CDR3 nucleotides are TGTGCCAGTAGTATAGGACAGGGGGATGGCTACACCTTC.

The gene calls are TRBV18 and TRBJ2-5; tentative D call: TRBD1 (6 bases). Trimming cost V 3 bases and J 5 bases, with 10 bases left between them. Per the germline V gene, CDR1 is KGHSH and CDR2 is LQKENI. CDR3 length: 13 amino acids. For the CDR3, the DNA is TGTGCCAGCTCACCCTGGGACATCGAGACCCAGTACTTC. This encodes CASSPWDIETQYF.

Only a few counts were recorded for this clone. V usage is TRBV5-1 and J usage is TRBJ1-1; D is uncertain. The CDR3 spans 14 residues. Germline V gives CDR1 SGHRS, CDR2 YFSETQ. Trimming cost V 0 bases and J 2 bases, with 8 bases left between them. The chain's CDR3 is CASSLDSRNTEAFF. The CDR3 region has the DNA TGCGCCAGCAGCTTGGATTCTCGCAACACTGAAGCTTTCTTT.

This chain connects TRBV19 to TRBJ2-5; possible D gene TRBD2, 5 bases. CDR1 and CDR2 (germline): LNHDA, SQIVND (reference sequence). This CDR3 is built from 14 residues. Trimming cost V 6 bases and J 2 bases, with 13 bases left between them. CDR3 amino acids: CASSSSRAQETQYF. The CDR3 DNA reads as TGTGCCAGTAGCTCCTCGAGGGCACAAGAGACCCAGTACTTC.

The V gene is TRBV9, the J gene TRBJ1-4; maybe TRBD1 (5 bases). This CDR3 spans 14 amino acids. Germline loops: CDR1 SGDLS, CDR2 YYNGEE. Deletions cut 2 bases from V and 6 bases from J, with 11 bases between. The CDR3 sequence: CASSVGTVDEKLFF. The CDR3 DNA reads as TGTGCCAGCAGCGTCGGGACTGTGGATGAAAAACTGTTTTTT.

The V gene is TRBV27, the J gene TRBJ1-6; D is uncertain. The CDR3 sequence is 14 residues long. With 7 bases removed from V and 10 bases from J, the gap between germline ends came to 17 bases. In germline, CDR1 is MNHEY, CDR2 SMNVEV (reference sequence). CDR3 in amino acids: CASTLGFSGSPLHF. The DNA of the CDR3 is TGTGCCAGCACCCTTGGCTTTTCCGGGTCACCCCTCCACTTT.

The CDR3 loop is CASSLEFRQGTETQYF. CDR3 sequence (DNA): TGCGCCAGCAGCTTGGAATTTCGGCAGGGGACGGAGACCCAGTACTTC. The rearrangement joins TRBV5-1 to TRBJ2-5, with D maybe TRBD1 (6 bases). The CDR3 has 16 amino acids. The V end was cut by 0 bases, the J end by 5 bases, with 17 bases between. Germline CDR1 and CDR2: SGHRS and YFSETQ. The full variable domain, rest sourced from reference TRBV5-1 and TRBJ2-5, is KAGVTQTPRYLIKTRGQQVTLSCSPISGHRSVSWYQQTPGQGLQFLFEYFSETQRNKGNFPGRFSGRQFSNSRSEMNVSTLELGDSALYLCASSLEFRQGTETQYFGPGTRLLVL.

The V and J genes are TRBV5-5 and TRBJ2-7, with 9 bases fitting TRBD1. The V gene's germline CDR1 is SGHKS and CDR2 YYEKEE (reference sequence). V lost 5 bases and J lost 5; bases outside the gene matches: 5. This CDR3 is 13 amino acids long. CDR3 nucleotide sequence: TGTGCCAGCAGTCTGAGGACAGGGGACGAGCAGTACTTC. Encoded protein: CASSLRTGDEQYF.

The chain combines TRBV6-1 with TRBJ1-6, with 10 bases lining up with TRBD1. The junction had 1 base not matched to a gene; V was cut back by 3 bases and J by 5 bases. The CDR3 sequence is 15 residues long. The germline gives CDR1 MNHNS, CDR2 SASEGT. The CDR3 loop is CASSEGTGDNSPLHF. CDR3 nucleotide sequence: TGTGCCAGCAGTGAGGGGACAGGGGATAATTCACCCCTCCACTTT.

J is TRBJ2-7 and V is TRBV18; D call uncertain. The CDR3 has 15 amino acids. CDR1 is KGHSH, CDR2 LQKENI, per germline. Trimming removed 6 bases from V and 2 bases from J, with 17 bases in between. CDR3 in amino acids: CASSPDVDSTYEQYF. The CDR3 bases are TGTGCCAGCTCCCCTGACGTCGACTCTACCTACGAGCAGTACTTC.

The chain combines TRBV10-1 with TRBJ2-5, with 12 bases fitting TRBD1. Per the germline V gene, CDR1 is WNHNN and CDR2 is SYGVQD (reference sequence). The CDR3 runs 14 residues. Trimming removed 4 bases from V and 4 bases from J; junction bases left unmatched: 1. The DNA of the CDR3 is TGCGCCAGCAGTGCGGGACAGGGGGCAGAGACCCAGTACTTC. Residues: CASSAGQGAETQYF.

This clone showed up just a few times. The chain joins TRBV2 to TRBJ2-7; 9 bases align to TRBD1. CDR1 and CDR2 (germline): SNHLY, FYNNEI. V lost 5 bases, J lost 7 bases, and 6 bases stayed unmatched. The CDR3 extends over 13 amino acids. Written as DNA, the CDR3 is TGTGCCAGCAGTCCGGACAGGGGATGGGAGCAGTACTTC. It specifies CASSPDRGWEQYF.

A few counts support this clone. This chain's CDR3 is CASSPRGKNTEAFF. The CDR3 coding sequence is TGTGCCAGCAGCCCCAGGGGTAAGAACACTGAAGCTTTCTTT. The chain employs TRBV6-6 and TRBJ1-1; a possible D gene is TRBD1 (6 bases). There are 14 residues in the CDR3. The V gene lost 6 bases and the J gene lost 1 base, with 12 bases spanning the gap. The germline V gene encodes CDR1 MNHNY and CDR2 SVGAGI (reference sequence).

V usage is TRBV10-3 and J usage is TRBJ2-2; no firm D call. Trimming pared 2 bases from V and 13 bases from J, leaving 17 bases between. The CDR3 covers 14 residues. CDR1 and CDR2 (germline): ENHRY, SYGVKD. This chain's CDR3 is CAISESPGDRRLFF. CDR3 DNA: TGTGCCATCAGTGAGAGCCCCGGAGACCGGCGGCTGTTTTTT.

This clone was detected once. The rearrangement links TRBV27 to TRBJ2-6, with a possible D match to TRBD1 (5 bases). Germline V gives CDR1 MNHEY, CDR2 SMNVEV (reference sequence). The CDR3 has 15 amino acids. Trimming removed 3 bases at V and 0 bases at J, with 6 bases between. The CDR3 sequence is CASSLGPSGANVLTF. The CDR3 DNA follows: TGTGCCAGCAGTTTGGGGCCCTCTGGGGCCAACGTCCTGACTTTC.

The CDR3 coding sequence is TGTGCCAGCAGTCTAGGACAGGGGTCGTGGGGAAACACCATATATTTT. Encoded protein: CASSLGQGSWGNTIYF. This sequence joins TRBV25-1 and TRBJ1-3; 9 bases agree with TRBD1. CDR3 length: 16 amino acids. The ends lost 5 bases at V and 4 bases at J; junction bases unmatched: 9. CDR1 is MGHDK, CDR2 SYGVNS, per germline.

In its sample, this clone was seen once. The DNA for the CDR3 is TGCGCCAGCAGCTTGGGGGTAGGGGGCGCCGGCTACACCTTC. It codes for CASSLGVGGAGYTF. The chain links TRBV5-1 to TRBJ1-2; 7 positions agree with TRBD1. The CDR3 runs to 14 residues. The V gene end was trimmed by 0 bases and the J gene end by 8 bases; junction bases not matched to a gene: 7. The germline V gene has CDR1 SGHRS and CDR2 YFSETQ. Full variable domain (remainder filled in from reference TRBV5-1 and TRBJ1-2): KAGVTQTPRYLIKTRGQQVTLSCSPISGHRSVSWYQQTPGQGLQFLFEYFSETQRNKGNFPGRFSGRQFSNSRSEMNVSTLELGDSALYLCASSLGVGGAGYTFGSGTRLTVV.

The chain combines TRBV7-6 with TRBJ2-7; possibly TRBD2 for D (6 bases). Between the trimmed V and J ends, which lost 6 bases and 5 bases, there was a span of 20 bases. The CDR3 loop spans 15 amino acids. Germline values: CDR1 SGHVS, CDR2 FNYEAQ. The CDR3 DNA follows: TGTGCCAGCAGTTTGCGGGTGACTAGGTCGGACGAGCAGTACTTC. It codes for CASSLRVTRSDEQYF.

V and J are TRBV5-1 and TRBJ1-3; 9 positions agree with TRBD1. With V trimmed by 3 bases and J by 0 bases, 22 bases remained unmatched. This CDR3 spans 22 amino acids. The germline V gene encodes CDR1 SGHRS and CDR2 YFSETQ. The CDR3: CASSWRPPGTGSWNLSGNTIYF. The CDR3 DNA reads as TGCGCCAGCAGCTGGCGCCCCCCGGGGACAGGGTCGTGGAACCTCTCTGGAAACACCATATATTTT.

The CDR3 protein is CASSLSGGELFF. DNA for the CDR3: TGTGCCAGCAGCTTATCTGGCGGGGAGCTGTTTTTT. The chain combines TRBV7-9 with TRBJ2-2; D is unresolved. V lost 2 bases and J lost 7, with 5 bases in between. This CDR3 has 12 amino acids. Germline V gives CDR1 SEHNR, CDR2 FQNEAQ (reference sequence).

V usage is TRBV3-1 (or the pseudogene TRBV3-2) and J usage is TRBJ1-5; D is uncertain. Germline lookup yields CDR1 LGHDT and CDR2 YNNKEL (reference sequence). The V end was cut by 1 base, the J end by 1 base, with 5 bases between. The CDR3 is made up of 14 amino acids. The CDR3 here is CASSQGISNQPQHF. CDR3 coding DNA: TGTGCCAGCAGCCAAGGAATCAGCAATCAGCCCCAGCATTTT.

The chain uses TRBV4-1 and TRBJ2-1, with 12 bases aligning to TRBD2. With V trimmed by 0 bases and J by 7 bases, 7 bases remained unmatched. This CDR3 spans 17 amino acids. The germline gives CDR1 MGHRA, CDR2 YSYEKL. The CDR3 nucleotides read TGCGCCAGCAGCCAAGATTTGAGACTAGCGGGAGTGAATGAGCAGTTCTTC. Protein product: CASSQDLRLAGVNEQFF.